The next 5 T cell receptor beta chains were all read from a single sample in a study of cytomegalovirus exposure and HLA in healthy donors. TCRdb's table, derived via immunoSEQ multiplex PCR, lists solely in-frame clones and lacks some. The sample carries hundreds of thousands of clones, around 87% recorded once. Sequenced material: PBMCs. The receptors derive from a woman younger than 30 in good health and CMV-seropositive.

This clone is a singleton in its sample. In DNA, the CDR3 is TGTGCCAGCAGTGACCCCTCGCATAAAGGAGTCAATGAGCAGTTCTTC. Protein sequence: CASSDPSHKGVNEQFF. The rearrangement joins TRBV6-1 to TRBJ2-1; D remains unclear. The V end lost 3 bases, the J end lost 6 bases, and 18 bases lay between the germline ends. This CDR3 contains 16 residues. Looked up from germline, CDR1 is MNHNS and CDR2 is SASEGT.

The CDR3 DNA sequence: TGTGCCAGCATGACTAGCGGGAGCGACACCGGGGAGCTGTTTTTT. Its protein is CASMTSGSDTGELFF. V is TRBV6-4 and J is TRBJ2-2; 12 bases are shared with TRBD2. CDR1 and CDR2 (germline): MRHNA, SNTAGT. V lost 7 bases to trimming and J lost 3 bases; unmatched junction nucleotides: 3. This CDR3 has 15 residues.

This clone has more than one count but fewer than ten. This CDR3 is also generated by other DNA sequences in the sample. This chain uses TRBV18 with TRBJ1-2, with D possibly TRBD1 on 5 matching bases. Trimming stripped 2 bases from V and 8 bases from J, with 12 bases between. The CDR3 has 13 residues. CDR1 is KGHSH, CDR2 LQKENI, per germline. The CDR3 region is CASSPAREGGYTF. Here the CDR3 DNA reads TGTGCCAGCTCACCAGCCAGGGAGGGCGGCTACACCTTC.

The rearrangement joins TRBV27 to TRBJ1-1; a weak D match, TRBD1 (6 bases). The CDR3 has 14 amino acids. Trimming left V 4 bases short and J 3 bases short, with 12 bases between. Germline CDR1 and CDR2: MNHEY and SMNVEV (reference sequence). The CDR3 is CASSSGTGHTEAFF. As DNA, the CDR3 is TGTGCCAGCAGTTCGGGAACAGGGCACACTGAAGCTTTCTTT.

A word on this clone: The sample holds other DNA sequences that translate to the same CDR3. The rearrangement links TRBV27 to TRBJ2-1, with 13 bases fitting TRBD2. This CDR3 has 16 residues. Trimming took 5 bases from V and 2 from J; bases not matched to a gene: 3. Germline V lookup: CDR1 MNHEY, CDR2 SMNVEV (reference sequence). CDR3 sequence: CASSPGTSGTYNEQFF. CDR3 DNA: TGTGCCAGCAGTCCAGGGACTAGCGGGACCTACAATGAGCAGTTCTTC.